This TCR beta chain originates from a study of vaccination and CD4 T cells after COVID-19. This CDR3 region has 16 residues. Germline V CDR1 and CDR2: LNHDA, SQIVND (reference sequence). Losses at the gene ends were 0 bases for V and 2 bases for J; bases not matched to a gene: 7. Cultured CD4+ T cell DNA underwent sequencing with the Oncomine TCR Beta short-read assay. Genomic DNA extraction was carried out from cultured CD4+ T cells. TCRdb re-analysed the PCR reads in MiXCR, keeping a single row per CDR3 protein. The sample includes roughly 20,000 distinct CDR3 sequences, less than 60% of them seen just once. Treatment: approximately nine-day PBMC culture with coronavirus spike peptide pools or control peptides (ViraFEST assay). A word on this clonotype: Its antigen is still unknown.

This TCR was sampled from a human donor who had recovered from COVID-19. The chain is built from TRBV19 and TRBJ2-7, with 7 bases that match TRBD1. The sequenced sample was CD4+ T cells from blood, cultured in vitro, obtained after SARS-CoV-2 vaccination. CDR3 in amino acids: CASSIDRDSYAYEQYF. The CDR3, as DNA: TGTGCCAGTAGTATAGACCGGGACAGCTACGCCTACGAGCAGTACTTC.